Listed here are 15 T cell receptor beta chains from one sample, sequenced in a study of preoperative IRX-2 immunotherapy in early breast cancer. Assay used: immunoSEQ multiplex PCR; TCRdb lists only in-frame clones, some missing. The sample contains fewer than 8,000 clones, around 81% of which appear only once. Treatment denoted: preoperative locoregional IRX-2 cytokine immunotherapy. Sample: tumor tissue, taken after IRX-2 immunotherapy. These receptors were taken from a human donor with breast cancer.

The rearrangement links TRBV6-8 to TRBJ1-4; D gene unclear. V was shortened by 5 bases and J by 2 bases, with 6 bases between the two germline ends. The CDR3 has 13 residues. Germline CDR1 and CDR2: MNHGY and SAAAGT. The CDR3 DNA follows: TGTGCCAGCAGTCCGGGGACTAATGAAAAACTGTTTTTT. It translates to CASSPGTNEKLFF.

This chain uses TRBV5-1 with TRBJ2-2; 11 bases match TRBD2. The germline V gene encodes CDR1 SGHRS and CDR2 YFSETQ. The CDR3 loop spans 17 amino acids. The junction had 6 bases not matched to a gene; V was cut back by 4 bases and J by 1 base. The CDR3 spells CASSERGTSGNTGELFF. The CDR3 coding sequence is TGCGCCAGCAGCGAGAGGGGGACTAGCGGGAACACCGGGGAGCTGTTTTTT.

The V gene is TRBV5-1, the J gene TRBJ2-5, with 9 bases aligning to TRBD1. Germline CDR1 is SGHRS and CDR2 is YFSETQ. This CDR3 is built from 16 residues. The trim removed 4 bases at V and 1 base at J, leaving 8 bases unmatched. CDR3 protein: CASSPRGDRVQETQYF. DNA of the CDR3: TGCGCCAGCAGCCCCCGGGGGGACAGGGTCCAAGAGACCCAGTACTTC.

The chain uses TRBV30 and TRBJ1-2; TRBD1 matches at 9 bases. With V trimmed by 8 bases and J by 7 bases, 11 bases remained unmatched. CDR3 size: 13 residues. The germline gives CDR1 GTSNPN, CDR2 SVGIG (reference sequence). CDR3 amino acids: CAEIQGASRGYTF. Written as DNA, the CDR3 is TGTGCCGAAATACAGGGGGCTTCGCGTGGCTACACCTTC.

This chain uses TRBV6-8 with TRBJ2-2; D remains ambiguous. CDR1 and CDR2 (germline): MNHGY, SAAAGT. V was shortened by 2 bases and J by 7 bases, with 11 bases between the two germline ends. The CDR3 totals 14 residues. The CDR3 spells CASSYVPQSGELFF. In DNA form, the CDR3 reads TGTGCCAGCAGTTACGTCCCACAAAGCGGGGAGCTGTTTTTT.

For the CDR3, the DNA is TGTGCCAGCAGCCTACTACATGGGGGCAATGAGCAGTTCTTC. As protein: CASSLLHGGNEQFF. This chain joins TRBV7-6 and TRBJ2-1; perhaps D is TRBD1 or TRBD2 (5 bases each). The ends were cut back, 5 bases at V and 6 bases at J, with 14 bases in the middle. Per the germline V gene, CDR1 is SGHVS and CDR2 is FNYEAQ. The CDR3 runs 14 residues.

The V gene is TRBV11-3, the J gene TRBJ1-1; D is possibly TRBD1 (6 bases). V was shortened by 4 bases and J by 6 bases, with 18 bases between the two germline ends. The CDR3 has 15 amino acids. Germline lookup yields CDR1 SGHNT and CDR2 YENEEA. The CDR3: CASSSLGGGLAEAFF. The CDR3 nucleotides read TGTGCCAGCAGCTCACTTGGAGGGGGGTTGGCTGAAGCTTTCTTT.

This chain uses TRBV11-3 with TRBJ2-4; no clear D. Looked up from germline, CDR1 is SGHNT and CDR2 is YENEEA. V lost 4 bases and J 1 base, leaving 17 bases between the germline ends. The CDR3 length is 17 residues. CDR3 nucleotides: TGTGCCAGCAGCTCCCCAACGGCGGCTAGGGCCAAAAACATTCAGTACTTC. It is translated as CASSSPTAARAKNIQYF.

This clone occurred a few times. The chain uses TRBV6-8 and TRBJ2-4, with D tentatively TRBD2 (6 bases). This CDR3 contains 14 residues. The V end was cut by 2 bases, the J end by 7 bases, with 12 bases between. Per the germline V gene, CDR1 is MNHGY and CDR2 is SAAAGT. The CDR3, as DNA: TGTGCCAGCAGTTACGGGGGGAAGGTTAACATTCAGTACTTC. Translated, it gives CASSYGGKVNIQYF.

In its sample, this clone was seen a few times. The chain uses TRBV18 and TRBJ1-1; D perhaps matches TRBD1 (6 bases). In germline, CDR1 is KGHSH, CDR2 LQKENI. V shed 5 bases and J shed 4 bases, with 17 bases lying between them. The length of the CDR3 is 15 residues. In nucleotides, the CDR3 is TGTGCCAGCTCAGCCCGAGTTGGGGGCGGCACTGAAGCTTTCTTT. Translation: CASSARVGGGTEAFF.

This chain connects TRBV5-1 to TRBJ1-1; 9 bases align to TRBD1. The CDR3 runs to 15 residues. The V gene's germline CDR1 is SGHRS and CDR2 YFSETQ. V lost 3 bases to trimming and J lost 7 bases; unmatched junction nucleotides: 10. The CDR3, as DNA: TGCGCCAGCAGCTCAGGGACAGGGATTATGTATGAAGCTTTCTTT. It encodes CASSSGTGIMYEAFF.

This clone has more than one count but fewer than ten. The chain couples TRBV6-8 to TRBJ1-5; D unresolved. This CDR3 is 12 amino acids long. V dropped 6 bases and J dropped 5 bases, with 8 bases sitting between them. From germline, CDR1 is MNHGY and CDR2 SAAAGT. CDR3 loop: CASSQWDQPQHF. The DNA of the CDR3 is TGTGCCAGCAGCCAATGGGATCAGCCCCAGCATTTT.

The chain links TRBV6-8 to TRBJ2-2; no clear D gene. The CDR3 runs 15 residues. Trimming removed 11 bases from V and 5 bases from J, with 21 bases in between. Germline V gene data show CDR1 as MNHGY and CDR2 as SAAAGT. The CDR3 loop reads CAVTWVSLGTGELFF. CDR3 bases: TGTGCCGTAACATGGGTATCGTTGGGAACCGGGGAGCTGTTTTTT.

This clone was counted a few times. The chain has TRBV11-3 and TRBJ1-3; D is undetermined. Trimming took off 1 base at V and 4 bases at J, with 14 bases between the two ends. Germline V gene lookup returns CDR1 SGHNT and CDR2 YENEEA. The CDR3 covers 16 residues. The CDR3 region has the DNA TGTGCCAGCAGCTTAGTCCTCGGCTTAGCAGGAAACACCATATATTTT. This translates into CASSLVLGLAGNTIYF. The full variable domain, with the rest looked up from reference TRBV11-3 and TRBJ1-3, is EAGVVQSPRYKIIEKKQPVAFWCNPISGHNTLYWYLQNLGQGPELLIRYENEEAVDDSQLPKDRFSAERLKGVDSTLKIQPAELGDSAVYLCASSLVLGLAGNTIYFGEGSWLTVV.

This clone was seen just once. The gene calls are TRBV28 and TRBJ1-3, with D unclear. This CDR3 contains 13 residues. Between the trimmed V and J ends, which lost 2 bases and 2 bases, there was a span of 4 bases. Germline V CDR1 and CDR2: MDHEN, SYDVKM. The CDR3 nucleotides are TGTGCCAGCAGTTTAAACGCTGGAAACACCATATATTTT. This codes for CASSLNAGNTIYF.